A selection of T cell receptor beta chains follows, all from one sample in a study of blood T cell repertoires in COVID-19. TCRdb keeps only in-frame clones here, not all; method: immunoSEQ multiplex PCR. This table holds 320,000 or so clones, under 90% found once. The sequencing input was PBMCs or T cells enriched from blood (not recorded which). The receptor set was obtained from a man in his 60s who had recovered from COVID-19. Each CDR3 is given with its conserved first and last residue. The D gene is left open where the match is weak. Some rows mark clone size as missing; the rest say once, few, many or name a class of expanded clone.

J: TRBJ2-1
D: TRBD2
size: .
V: TRBV5-1
DNA: TGCGCCAGCAGCCCGGGGACTAGCGCCACGAGATGGAGCTCCTACAATGAGCAGTTCTTC
CDR3: CASSPGTSATRWSSYNEQFF

J: TRBJ1-4
D: .
size: .
V: TRBV7-9
DNA: TGTGCCAGCAGCCCGAATCAGGGATGGGGTGAAAAACTGTTTTTT
CDR3: CASSPNQGWGEKLFF

J: TRBJ1-5
D: .
size: once
V: TRBV28
DNA: TGTGCCAGCAGTCGCGATTATAGCAATCAGCCCCAGCATTTT
CDR3: CASSRDYSNQPQHF

J: TRBJ2-1
D: TRBD2
size: .
V: TRBV25-1
DNA: TGTGCCAGCAGCGGGACTAGCGGGAGAACCTTCTCCTACAATGAGCAGTTCTTC
CDR3: CASSGTSGRTFSYNEQFF

J: TRBJ1-2
D: .
size: .
V: TRBV6-1
DNA: TGTGCCAGCAGTGAAGCCTACAGGGACTATGGCTACACCTTC
CDR3: CASSEAYRDYGYTF

J: TRBJ2-1
D: .
size: .
V: TRBV19
DNA: TGTGCCAGTAGTATCATCTACAATGAGCAGTTCTTC
CDR3: CASSIIYNEQFF

J: TRBJ1-6
D: .
size: .
V: TRBV7-9
DNA: TGTGCCAGCAGCTTAGACGCGGGGCCCTATAATTCACCCCTCCACTTT
CDR3: CASSLDAGPYNSPLHF

J: TRBJ1-2
D: TRBD1
size: .
V: TRBV28
DNA: TGTGCCAGCAGTTCCCACGGGACAGGCCGCTATGGCTACACCTTC
CDR3: CASSSHGTGRYGYTF

J: TRBJ2-7
D: .
size: .
V: TRBV30
DNA: TGTGCCTGGAGTGTAGTCGCGCACGAGCAGTACTTC
CDR3: CAWSVVAHEQYF

J: TRBJ2-4
D: .
size: .
V: TRBV7-2
DNA: TGTGCCAGCAGCTTAACCGCTGGACCTGGGAGCATTCAGTACTTC
CDR3: CASSLTAGPGSIQYF

J: TRBJ1-2
D: .
size: .
V: TRBV12-3/TRBV12-4
DNA: TGTGCCAGCAGTTTCCGGGGGGTGGATGGCTACACCTTC
CDR3: CASSFRGVDGYTF

J: TRBJ2-1
D: TRBD2
size: .
V: TRBV19
DNA: TGTGCCAGTAGTATACCGGGGGCGCGCGGACTAGCGGGAGTAGATGAGCAGTTCTTC
CDR3: CASSIPGARGLAGVDEQFF